This T cell receptor (beta chain) was identified in a study of cytomegalovirus exposure and HLA in healthy donors. Study results and limitations: A later analysis revealed that TCR association rates differed between HLA loci, peaking at DRB1 and bottoming out at HLA-C.

Researchers ran the PCR with 60 Vbeta and 13 Jbeta primers. Original data processing: Later reanalysis found tens of millions of unique TCR beta chains, 10 million to 12 million of them shared. Measured with immunoSEQ multiplex PCR; TCRdb has only the in-frame clones, and not every one. The D gene and trimming were derived from the DNA, and the V and J assignments and clone size from that table. The profile shows about 160,000 clones, around 70% of them singletons. Germline V gives CDR1 MDHEN, CDR2 SYDVKM. Trimming took 3 bases from V and 1 from J; bases not matched to a gene: 5. The length of the CDR3 is 15 residues. The sample holds one count of this clone. The antigen is undetermined.

The sequence came from a man between 18 and 35 years old in good health and CMV-seropositive. The V gene is TRBV28, the J gene TRBJ2-5; TRBD2 matches 7 bases. Sequenced sample: PBMCs. CDR3: CASSLGGSLQETQYF. CDR3 sequence (DNA): TGTGCCAGCAGTTTGGGCGGGAGTCTCCAAGAGACCCAGTACTTC.